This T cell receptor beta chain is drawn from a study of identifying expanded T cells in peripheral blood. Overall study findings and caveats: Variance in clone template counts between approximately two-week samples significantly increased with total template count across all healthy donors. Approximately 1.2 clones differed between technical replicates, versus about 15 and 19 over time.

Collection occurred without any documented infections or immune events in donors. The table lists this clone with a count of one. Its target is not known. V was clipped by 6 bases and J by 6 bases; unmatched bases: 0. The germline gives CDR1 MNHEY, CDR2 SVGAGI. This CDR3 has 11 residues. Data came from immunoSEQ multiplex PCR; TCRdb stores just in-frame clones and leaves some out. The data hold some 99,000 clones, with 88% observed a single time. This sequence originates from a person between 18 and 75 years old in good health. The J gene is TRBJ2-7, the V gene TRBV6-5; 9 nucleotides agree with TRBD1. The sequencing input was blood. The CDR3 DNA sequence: TGTGCCAGCAGGGACAGGGGCGAGCAGTACTTC. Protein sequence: CASRDRGEQYF.